The 21 T cell receptor beta chains presented below share a single source sample, sequenced in a study of T cell responses to AZD1222 COVID-19 vaccine. Sequenced by immunoSEQ multiplex PCR; TCRdb stores in-frame clones only, minus some. The table lists over 25,000 clones, more than 70% of them singletons. The sequencing here drew on peripheral blood, taken on day 0 of AZD1222 vaccination. Source of these receptors: an adult in good health.

The genes are TRBV11-3 and TRBJ2-6; maybe TRBD1 (6 bases). The CDR3 is 18 residues long. Germline V CDR1 and CDR2: SGHNT, YENEEA. Deletions cut 8 bases from V and 0 bases from J, with 20 bases between. CDR3 residues: CASPGHKGQNSGANVLTF. The DNA of the CDR3 is TGTGCCAGCCCGGGACATAAGGGACAAAACTCTGGGGCCAACGTCCTGACTTTC.

V is TRBV19 and J is TRBJ1-1; no reliable D call. Trimming cost V 7 bases and J 1 base, with 16 bases left between them. The V gene's germline CDR1 is LNHDA and CDR2 SQIVND (reference sequence). The CDR3 is 15 residues long. The CDR3 loop is CASKESSQQNTEAFF. The CDR3 nucleotides are TGTGCCAGTAAGGAGTCTTCACAGCAGAACACTGAAGCTTTCTTT.

The chain has TRBV18 and TRBJ1-1; perhaps TRBD1 as D (6 bases). This CDR3 has 17 amino acids. Germline CDR1 KGHSH, CDR2 LQKENI. Trimming stripped 5 bases from V and 2 bases from J, with 21 bases between. The CDR3: CASSVTSQGAGNTEAFF. In DNA, the CDR3 is TGTGCCAGCTCAGTCACCTCACAGGGCGCGGGAAACACTGAAGCTTTCTTT.

This chain uses TRBV5-1 with TRBJ2-5; 10 nucleotides line up with TRBD2. Germline V gene lookup returns CDR1 SGHRS and CDR2 YFSETQ. CDR3 length: 16 amino acids. V shed 2 bases and J 5 bases; nucleotides not matched to a gene: 9. CDR3: CASSFNLAGDGETQYF. The CDR3 region has the DNA TGCGCCAGCAGCTTTAACCTAGCGGGAGATGGGGAGACCCAGTACTTC. The whole variable domain, remainder taken from reference TRBV5-1 and TRBJ2-5, is KAGVTQTPRYLIKTRGQQVTLSCSPISGHRSVSWYQQTPGQGLQFLFEYFSETQRNKGNFPGRFSGRQFSNSRSEMNVSTLELGDSALYLCASSFNLAGDGETQYFGPGTRLLVL.

This chain links TRBV5-1 with TRBJ1-2; the D gene is possibly TRBD1 (6 bases). Deletions cut 4 bases from V and 4 bases from J, with 14 bases between. The germline V gene has CDR1 SGHRS and CDR2 YFSETQ. CDR3 length: 14 residues. CDR3 in amino acids: CASSVGQTIYGYTF. CDR3 DNA: TGCGCCAGCAGCGTCGGACAGACCATCTATGGCTACACCTTC.

By its share, this clone is medium-sized (0.01 to 0.1%). This chain connects TRBV5-1 to TRBJ1-1; tentative D call: TRBD1 (6 bases). V was pared by 5 bases and J by 0 bases, with 26 bases between. Germline-derived CDR1 and CDR2 are SGHRS and YFSETQ. The CDR3 spans 19 residues. CDR3 sequence reads: CASRLTGIRDTQMNTEAFF. The DNA for the CDR3 is TGCGCCAGCAGACTGACTGGAATCCGGGACACCCAAATGAACACTGAAGCTTTCTTT. Complete variable domain (other parts from reference TRBV5-1 and TRBJ1-1): KAGVTQTPRYLIKTRGQQVTLSCSPISGHRSVSWYQQTPGQGLQFLFEYFSETQRNKGNFPGRFSGRQFSNSRSEMNVSTLELGDSALYLCASRLTGIRDTQMNTEAFFGQGTRLTVV.

V and J are TRBV5-8 and TRBJ1-5; D remains ambiguous. The V end was cut by 0 bases, the J end by 6 bases, with 16 bases between. The CDR3 length is 16 residues. Germline CDR1 reads SGHTS; CDR2 reads YDEGEE. The CDR3 DNA sequence: TGTGCCAGCAGCTTGGGGGAATCATCGGGCGGTCAGCCCCAGCATTTT. Translated: CASSLGESSGGQPQHF.

This clone was counted a few times. The CDR3 DNA follows: TGTGCCAGCAGCCCCGAGACCCTTGGTAACTGGGAGCAGTTCTTC. Translation gives CASSPETLGNWEQFF. The chain couples TRBV28 to TRBJ2-1, with D unresolved. The CDR3 is made up of 15 amino acids. Trimming left V 6 bases short and J 10 bases short, with 22 bases between. Germline CDR1 and CDR2: MDHEN and SYDVKM.

The chain employs TRBV5-1 and TRBJ2-7; no reliable D call. V dropped 1 base and J dropped 8 bases, with 10 bases sitting between them. The CDR3 consists of 12 residues. The V gene's germline CDR1 is SGHRS and CDR2 YFSETQ. The CDR3 sequence is CASSLNSYKQYF. The CDR3 coding sequence is TGCGCCAGCAGCTTGAACAGCTATAAGCAGTACTTC.

This clone was observed a few times. The V call is TRBV7-8, the J call TRBJ1-1; tentative D call: TRBD1 (6 bases). Germline lookup yields CDR1 SGHVS and CDR2 FQNEAQ. The CDR3 is made up of 15 amino acids. V shed 2 bases and J shed 10 bases, with 20 bases lying between them. The CDR3: CASSLPPPQGLGAFF. The CDR3 nucleotides read TGTGCCAGCAGCTTACCTCCACCTCAGGGGCTTGGAGCTTTCTTT. Drawing the rest from reference TRBV7-8 and TRBJ1-1, the complete variable domain is GAGVSQSPRYKVAKRGQDVALRCDPISGHVSLFWYQQALGQGPEFLTYFQNEAQLDKSGLPSDRFFAERPEGSVSTLKIQRTQQEDSAVYLCASSLPPPQGLGAFFGQGTRLTVV.

The CDR3: CASRGDRTTEAFF. In DNA, the CDR3 is TGTGCCAGCAGGGGAGACAGGACAACTGAAGCTTTCTTT. The chain has TRBV2 and TRBJ1-1, with D maybe TRBD1 (6 bases). Germline loops: CDR1 SNHLY, CDR2 FYNNEI. This CDR3 has 13 residues. V lost 6 bases and J 5 bases, leaving 13 bases between the germline ends. Based on the CDR3 plus reference TRBV2 and TRBJ1-1, the full variable domain is EPEVTQTPSHQVTQMGQEVILRCVPISNHLYFYWYRQILGQKVEFLVSFYNNEISEKSEIFDDQFSVERPDGSNFTLKIRSTKLEDSAMYFCASRGDRTTEAFFGQGTRLTVV.

V and J are TRBV2 and TRBJ1-2; TRBD1 matches 7 bases. V lost 6 bases and J lost 2; bases outside the gene matches: 3. The CDR3 has 13 amino acids. Per the germline V gene, CDR1 is SNHLY and CDR2 is FYNNEI. The CDR3 protein is CASSEQGNYGYTF. CDR3 bases: TGTGCCAGCAGCGAACAGGGGAACTATGGCTACACCTTC.

The V call is TRBV6-5, the J call TRBJ2-7; maybe TRBD2 (5 bases). The CDR3 spans 14 residues. The germline V and J ends were trimmed by 6 bases and 3 bases, with 15 bases remaining between them. Germline V CDR1 and CDR2: MNHEY, SVGAGI. The CDR3 sequence: CASRTPGKVYEQYF. In DNA form, the CDR3 reads TGTGCCAGCAGAACTCCCGGGAAGGTCTACGAGCAGTACTTC.

The chain employs TRBV11-1 and TRBJ1-6; D call uncertain. This CDR3 contains 14 residues. V lost 2 bases and J lost 9, with 11 bases in between. Germline CDR1 SGHAT, CDR2 FQDESV (reference sequence). The CDR3 loop is CASSLWGPPSPLHF. For the CDR3, the DNA is TGTGCCAGCAGCTTATGGGGTCCTCCTTCACCCCTCCACTTT.

V gene TRBV30 combines with J gene TRBJ1-5; D uncertain. Per germline, CDR1 GTSNPN and CDR2 SVGIG (reference sequence). Deletions cut 1 base from V and 4 bases from J, with 14 bases between. The length of the CDR3 is 15 residues. This CDR3 reads CAWSGTPNRNQPQHF. For the CDR3, the DNA is TGTGCCTGGAGTGGGACCCCAAATCGAAATCAGCCCCAGCATTTT. Full variable domain (outside the CDR3, taken from reference TRBV30 and TRBJ1-5): SQTIHQWPATLVQPVGSPLSLECTVEGTSNPNLYWYRQAAGRGLQLLFYSVGIGQISSEVPQNLSASRPQDRQFILSSKKLLLSDSGFYLCAWSGTPNRNQPQHFGDGTRLSIL.

V and J are TRBV30 and TRBJ1-6; TRBD1 is a possible D gene (5 bases). The ends were cut back, 0 bases at V and 5 bases at J, with 8 bases in the middle. This CDR3 is built from 14 residues. The V gene's germline CDR1 is GTSNPN and CDR2 SVGIG (reference sequence). CDR3 loop: CAWSVGTNNSPLHF. CDR3 nucleotides: TGTGCCTGGAGTGTCGGGACTAATAATTCACCCCTCCACTTT.

The J gene is TRBJ1-5, the V gene TRBV6-5; the D is unclear. CDR1 and CDR2 (germline): MNHEY, SVGAGI. V lost 7 bases and J 9 bases, leaving 13 bases between the germline ends. The CDR3 consists of 12 residues. The CDR3, as DNA: TGTGCCAGCACCTTCTCAGAGGTGCCCCAGCATTTT. It encodes CASTFSEVPQHF.

The rearrangement links TRBV18 to TRBJ1-2; TRBD1 aligns across 8 bases. Germline trimming cut 2 bases from V and 5 bases from J; bases unmatched to any gene: 4. The CDR3 contains 14 residues. Germline V gene data show CDR1 as KGHSH and CDR2 as LQKENI. CDR3: CASSPAGGWYGYTF. The CDR3 DNA sequence: TGTGCCAGCTCACCAGCAGGGGGCTGGTATGGCTACACCTTC.

V usage is TRBV5-4 and J usage is TRBJ1-4, with TRBD1 identical over 8 bases. Germline-derived CDR1 and CDR2 are SGHNT and YYREEE (reference sequence). This CDR3 has 14 amino acids. Trimming removed 1 base from V and 7 bases from J; junction bases left unmatched: 3. CDR3 nucleotides: TGTGCCAGCAGCTTGCAGGGGGCGGCTGAAAAACTGTTTTTT. Its translation: CASSLQGAAEKLFF.

This clone has only one observation. The chain carries TRBV7-2 and TRBJ2-4; D is unresolved. V shed 5 bases and J shed 1 base, with 12 bases lying between them. This CDR3 is 15 amino acids long. Germline V gives CDR1 SGHTA, CDR2 FQGNSA. CDR3 sequence (DNA): TGTGCCAGCAGCCAAGGCGACTCGGCCAAAAACATTCAGTACTTC. Translated, it gives CASSQGDSAKNIQYF.

V gene TRBV6-1 combines with J gene TRBJ1-1, with 7 bases matching TRBD1. Unmatched junction bases numbered 8, after V lost 5 bases and J lost 2 bases. This CDR3 is built from 15 residues. Germline CDR1 MNHNS, CDR2 SASEGT. CDR3 sequence (DNA): TGTGCCAGCAGTTTAGGGGGCTCAGGCAACACTGAAGCTTTCTTT. Translation gives CASSLGGSGNTEAFF.